These T cell receptor beta chains were read from a single sample in a study of regulatory T cells in long-lasting Graves disease. One entry per CDR3 protein results from TCRdb running MiXCR on the multiplex PCR reads. The sample holds roughly 500,000 distinct CDR3 sequences, approximately 23% seen once. The sequences come from peripheral blood mononuclear cells (PBMCs), collected when the disease was refractory, from a patient treated with antithyroid drugs. These receptors originate from a female donor with Graves disease. Both conserved end residues are part of each CDR3. D genes are given only for firm matches. Only some rows state a clone size, as once, few, many or a class for expanded clones.

>TRBV12-3/TRBV12-4|TRBJ2-5|NA|NA
TGTGCCGGCAGTTTTCAAACGGGAGTCTTGGAGGCCCAGTACTTC
CAGSFQTGVLEAQYF
>TRBV28|TRBJ1-2|NA|many
TGTGCCAGCAGTTTATCGGGGGGCGCAGCTTATGGCTACACCTTC
CASSLSGGAAYGYTF
>TRBV19|TRBJ2-7|TRBD1|NA
TGTGCCAGTTCCGAAAGGTTGGACCGGGACAGGGGTTCCTACGAGCAGTACTTC
CASSERLDRDRGSYEQYF
>TRBV10-3|TRBJ2-6|TRBD1|few
TGTGCCATCAGTGACCGAAACTCGGGACAGGGACGAGGAATACGTGGGGCCAACGTCCTGACTTTC
CAISDRNSGQGRGIRGANVLTF
>TRBV28|TRBJ1-1|NA|many
TGTGCCATCTTTTCGAACACTGAAGCTTTCTTT
CAIFSNTEAFF
>TRBV9|TRBJ1-1|NA|few
TGTGCCAGCAGCGTAGAAGGAGACACTGAAGCTTTCTTT
CASSVEGDTEAFF
>TRBV11-2|TRBJ1-3|TRBD1|NA
TGTGCCAGCAGCTTACGCCTACAGGGGTCACCAACGAGCTCTGGAAACACCATATATTTT
CASSLRLQGSPTSSGNTIYF
>TRBV7-2|TRBJ2-7|NA|few
TGTGCCAGCAGTACCCGGGGCCGATTCTACGAGCAGTACTTC
CASSTRGRFYEQYF
>TRBV6-1|TRBJ2-7|TRBD1|many
TGTGCCAGCAATGAACGTGGGACAGGGCAGTACGAGCAGTACTTC
CASNERGTGQYEQYF
>TRBV6-5|TRBJ1-5|TRBD1|many
TGTGCCAGCAGTTACAACCCCGGACAGGGTCATCAGCCCCAGCATTTT
CASSYNPGQGHQPQHF
>TRBV28|TRBJ1-1|NA|many
TGTGCCAGCACCCCCCCCCTGGGGGCAAGGTCCATGAACACTGAAGCTTTCTTT
CASTPPLGARSMNTEAFF
>TRBV2|TRBJ1-1|NA|many
TGTGCCAGCAGGGGGAGGGGAGGGGTGAACACTGAAGCTTTCTTT
CASRGRGGVNTEAFF
>TRBV28|TRBJ2-7|NA|many
TGTGCCAGCAGTTTGCCGAACTCCCCCTACGAGCAGTACTTC
CASSLPNSPYEQYF
>TRBV6-2/TRBV6-3|TRBJ1-5|TRBD1|NA
TGTGCCAGCAGTTATGATAGACAGGGGCACAATCAGCCCCAGCATTTT
CASSYDRQGHNQPQHF
>TRBV12-3/TRBV12-4|TRBJ2-7|NA|few
TGTGCCAGCAGAAAGCACCGGGACTCGACCTACGAGCAGTACTTC
CASRKHRDSTYEQYF
>TRBV28|TRBJ2-7|TRBD1|many
TGTGCCACCCACAGGGGAGCCTACGAGCAGTACTTC
CATHRGAYEQYF
>TRBV6-2/TRBV6-3|TRBJ2-7|TRBD2|many
TGTGCCAGCAGTTCTTTAGCGGGACCCTACGAGCAGTACTTC
CASSSLAGPYEQYF
>TRBV9|TRBJ2-1|NA|NA
TGTGCCAGCAGCGACCCAATCCGGGGCAGAGGGACACAAAATGAGCAGTTCTTC
CASSDPIRGRGTQNEQFF
>TRBV28|TRBJ2-7|NA|many
TGTGCCAGCAGCTTCCCAGCCCTAAAGTACGAGCAGTACTTC
CASSFPALKYEQYF
>TRBV6-5|TRBJ2-5|TRBD2|many
TGTGCCAGCAGTTACAGCGGGGGGGCCCAGGAGACCCAGTACTTC
CASSYSGGAQETQYF
>TRBV7-9|TRBJ1-2|NA|NA
TGTGCCAGCAGCCAAGACGCCCGGGACCGGAGCTATGGCTACACCTTC
CASSQDARDRSYGYTF
>TRBV11-2|TRBJ2-7|TRBD2|many
TGTGCCAGCAGCTTGGGGGGGACTACCGAGAAGCAGTACTTC
CASSLGGTTEKQYF